This T cell receptor (beta chain) derives from a study of blood T cell repertoires in COVID-19. This clone was recorded only once. V shed 6 bases and J 10 bases; nucleotides not matched to a gene: 6. The length of the CDR3 is 12 residues. The germline CDR1 and CDR2 sequences are MDHEN and SYDVKM. In the source study's methods: Reference gene primer amplification gave estimated nucleated cell counts. Method: immunoSEQ multiplex PCR; TCRdb's copy keeps in-frame clones and lacks some. D and trimming were read from the DNA, whereas the V and J calls and clone size are those reported in that table. The sample lists approximately 250,000 clones; about 86% were seen once.

The TCR sequence derives from a man under 40 with acute COVID-19. The material sequenced was PBMCs or T cells enriched from blood (not recorded which). This sequence joins TRBV28 and TRBJ1-2; 9 nucleotides align to TRBD1. CDR3 nucleotide sequence: TGTGCCAGCAGCGGGGACAGGGTGACCTACACCTTC. This sequence encodes CASSGDRVTYTF.